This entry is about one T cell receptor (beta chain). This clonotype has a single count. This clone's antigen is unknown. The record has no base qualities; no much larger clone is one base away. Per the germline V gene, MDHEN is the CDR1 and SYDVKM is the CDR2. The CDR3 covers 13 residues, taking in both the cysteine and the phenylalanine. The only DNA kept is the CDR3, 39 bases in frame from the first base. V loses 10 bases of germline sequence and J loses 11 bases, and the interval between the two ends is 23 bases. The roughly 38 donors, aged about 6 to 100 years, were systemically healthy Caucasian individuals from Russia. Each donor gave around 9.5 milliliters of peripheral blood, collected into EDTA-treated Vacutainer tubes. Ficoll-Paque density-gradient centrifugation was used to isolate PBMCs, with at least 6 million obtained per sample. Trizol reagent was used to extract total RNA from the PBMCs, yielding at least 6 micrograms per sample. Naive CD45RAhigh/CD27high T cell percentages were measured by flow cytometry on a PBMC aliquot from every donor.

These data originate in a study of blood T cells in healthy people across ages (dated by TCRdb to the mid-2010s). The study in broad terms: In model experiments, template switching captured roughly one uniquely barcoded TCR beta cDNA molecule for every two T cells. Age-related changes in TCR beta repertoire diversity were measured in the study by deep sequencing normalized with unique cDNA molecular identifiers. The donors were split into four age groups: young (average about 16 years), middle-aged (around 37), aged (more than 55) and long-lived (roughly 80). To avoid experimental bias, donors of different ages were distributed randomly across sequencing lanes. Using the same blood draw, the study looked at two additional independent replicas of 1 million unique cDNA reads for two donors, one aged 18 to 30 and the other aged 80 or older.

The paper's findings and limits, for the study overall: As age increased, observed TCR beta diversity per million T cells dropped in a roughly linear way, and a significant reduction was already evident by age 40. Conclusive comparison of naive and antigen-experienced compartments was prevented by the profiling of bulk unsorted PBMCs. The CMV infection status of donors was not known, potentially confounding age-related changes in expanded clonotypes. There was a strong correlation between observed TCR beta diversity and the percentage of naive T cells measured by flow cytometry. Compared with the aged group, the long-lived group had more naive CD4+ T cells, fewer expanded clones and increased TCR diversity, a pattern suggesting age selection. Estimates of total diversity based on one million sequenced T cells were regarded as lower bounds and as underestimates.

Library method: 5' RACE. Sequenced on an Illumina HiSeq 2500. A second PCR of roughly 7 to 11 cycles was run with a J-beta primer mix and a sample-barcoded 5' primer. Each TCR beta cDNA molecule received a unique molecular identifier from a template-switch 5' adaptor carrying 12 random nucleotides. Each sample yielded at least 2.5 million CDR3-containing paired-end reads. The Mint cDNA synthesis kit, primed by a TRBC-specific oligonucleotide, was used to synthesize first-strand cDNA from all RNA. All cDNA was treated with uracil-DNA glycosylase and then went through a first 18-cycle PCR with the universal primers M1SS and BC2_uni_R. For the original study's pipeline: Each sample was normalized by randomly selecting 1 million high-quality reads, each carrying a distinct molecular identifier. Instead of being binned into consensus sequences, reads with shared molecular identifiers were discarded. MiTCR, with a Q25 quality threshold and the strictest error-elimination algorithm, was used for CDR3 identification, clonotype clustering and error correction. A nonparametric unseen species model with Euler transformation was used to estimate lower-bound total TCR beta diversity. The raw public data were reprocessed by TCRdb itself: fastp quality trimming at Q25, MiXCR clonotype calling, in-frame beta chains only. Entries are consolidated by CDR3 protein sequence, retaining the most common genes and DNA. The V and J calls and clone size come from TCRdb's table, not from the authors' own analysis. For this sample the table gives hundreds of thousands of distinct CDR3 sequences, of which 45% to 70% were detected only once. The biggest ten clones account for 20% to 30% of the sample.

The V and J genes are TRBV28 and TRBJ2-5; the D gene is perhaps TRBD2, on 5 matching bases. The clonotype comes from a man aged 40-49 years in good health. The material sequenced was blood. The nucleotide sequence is TGTGCCACCCGGGGATCAGTTAATACGGAGCAGTACTTC. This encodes CATRGSVNTEQYF.